Listed below are T cell receptor beta chains from one sample, sequenced in a study of cytomegalovirus exposure and HLA in healthy donors. TCRdb's table, derived via immunoSEQ multiplex PCR, lists solely in-frame clones and lacks some. The sample yields 55,000 to 65,000 clones, around 90% seen once. Sequencing was done on a sample of PBMCs. The receptors shown here come from a man between 18 and 29 years old in good health and CMV-seronegative. The CDR3 runs from the conserved cysteine through the conserved F or W. D genes are given only for firm matches. Expanded clones are given a class, and other clones once, few, many or no size at all.

TRBV7-9,TRBJ2-7,TRBD1,-,CASSWPPGQDYEQYF,TGTGCCAGCAGCTGGCCGCCGGGACAGGACTACGAGCAGTACTTC
TRBV5-8,TRBJ2-7,-,-,CASSFQGPAYEQYF,TGTGCCAGCAGCTTTCAGGGGCCCGCATACGAGCAGTACTTC
TRBV19,TRBJ2-7,TRBD1,once,CASSISGTGNYEQYF,TGTGCCAGTAGTATTTCTGGGACAGGGAACTACGAGCAGTACTTC
TRBV6-4,TRBJ1-5,TRBD1,-,CASWTGVNQPQHF,TGTGCCAGCTGGACAGGGGTGAATCAGCCCCAGCATTTT
TRBV18,TRBJ2-1,TRBD1,-,CASSPGQGRDNEQFF,TGTGCCAGCTCACCTGGACAGGGAAGGGACAATGAGCAGTTCTTC
TRBV29-1,TRBJ2-2,TRBD2,-,CSVTGTSGRADGELFF,TGCAGCGTTACTGGGACTAGCGGGAGGGCCGACGGGGAGCTGTTTTTT
TRBV18,TRBJ2-7,-,-,CASSPQRGFDTYEQYF,TGTGCCAGCTCACCTCAAAGAGGGTTCGATACCTACGAGCAGTACTTC
TRBV13,TRBJ1-1,-,-,CASSLEDGGNTEAFF,TGTGCCAGCAGCTTAGAAGACGGGGGGAACACTGAAGCTTTCTTT
TRBV29-1,TRBJ1-2,TRBD1,-,CSVVTGESGYTF,TGCAGCGTTGTGACAGGGGAGTCTGGCTACACCTTC
TRBV6-6,TRBJ1-2,TRBD1,-,CASNGRTGAADYGYTF,TGTGCCAGCAACGGGAGGACAGGGGCCGCAGACTATGGCTACACCTTC
TRBV5-6,TRBJ2-3,-,once,CASSLAPGLTDTQYF,TGTGCCAGCAGCTTGGCCCCGGGACTCACAGATACGCAGTATTTT
TRBV5-1,TRBJ2-5,TRBD1,-,CASSFTGGETQYF,TGCGCCAGCAGCTTTACAGGGGGCGAGACCCAGTACTTC
TRBV7-2,TRBJ2-5,-,-,CASSYRVQETQYF,TGTGCCAGCAGCTACAGGGTTCAAGAGACCCAGTACTTC
TRBV19,TRBJ2-7,-,once,CASSNQGSSDEQYF,TGTGCCAGTAGCAACCAGGGGAGTAGCGACGAGCAGTACTTC
TRBV27,TRBJ1-2,TRBD1,-,CASSLQGGAGGYTF,TGTGCCAGCAGCCTACAGGGGGGCGCGGGTGGCTACACCTTC
TRBV7-6,TRBJ2-5,-,-,CASSLSPTAQETQYF,TGTGCCAGCAGCTTATCTCCGACAGCTCAAGAGACCCAGTACTTC
TRBV7-9,TRBJ2-5,TRBD2,-,CASSPRNGRRVTQYF,TGTGCCAGCAGCCCTAGGAACGGGAGGAGGGTGACCCAGTACTTC
TRBV7-9,TRBJ2-7,TRBD1,-,CASSSTGVNYEQYF,TGTGCCAGCAGCTCGACAGGGGTAAACTACGAGCAGTACTTC
TRBV28,TRBJ1-5,-,-,CASSLGVVGGGRNQPQHF,TGTGCCAGCAGTTTAGGGGTGGTGGGGGGAGGGCGCAATCAGCCCCAGCATTTT
TRBV5-5,TRBJ1-1,-,-,CASSVLGGRMNTEAFF,TGTGCCAGCAGTGTGTTGGGGGGTAGGATGAACACTGAAGCTTTCTTT
TRBV19,TRBJ1-5,TRBD1,-,CASSRGQGVRQPQHF,TGTGCCAGTAGTAGGGGACAGGGGGTCAGGCAGCCCCAGCATTTT
TRBV18,TRBJ2-3,TRBD2,-,CASSPRAGWRESSTDTQYF,TGTGCCAGCTCACCACGGGCGGGGTGGCGGGAGTCAAGCACAGATACGCAGTATTTT
TRBV20-1,TRBJ2-1,-,-,CSADPGLTQFF,TGCAGTGCCGATCCAGGACTAACTCAGTTCTTC
TRBV27,TRBJ2-1,TRBD1,few,CASSSNRDRAYNEQFF,TGTGCCAGCAGTTCCAACCGGGACAGGGCATACAATGAGCAGTTCTTC
TRBV6-5,TRBJ2-3,-,-,CASSWRTNTDTQYF,TGTGCCAGCAGTTGGAGGACTAACACAGATACGCAGTATTTT
TRBV7-9,TRBJ2-7,TRBD2,-,CASSSVAGSYEQYF,TGTGCCAGCAGCAGTGTAGCGGGATCCTACGAGCAGTACTTC
TRBV4-1,TRBJ1-2,TRBD1,-,CASSPTVLTGNGYTF,TGCGCCAGCAGCCCTACCGTCCTGACAGGGAATGGCTACACCTTC
TRBV6-1,TRBJ2-7,TRBD1,-,CASSANTGGSNEQYF,TGTGCCAGCAGTGCAAACACAGGGGGCTCCAACGAGCAGTACTTC
TRBV15,TRBJ2-3,-,-,CATSRDGGWTDTQYF,TGTGCCACCAGCAGAGATGGGGGGTGGACAGATACGCAGTATTTT
TRBV9,TRBJ1-1,-,-,CASRPLGIGGTRDTEAFF,TGTGCCAGCAGACCCCTGGGGATCGGCGGGACCCGGGACACTGAAGCTTTCTTT
TRBV27,TRBJ2-7,TRBD2,-,CASSSRLADYEQYF,TGTGCCAGCAGTTCGCGACTAGCGGACTACGAGCAGTACTTC
TRBV5-6,TRBJ1-1,TRBD1,-,CASSPGTDPFVTEAFF,TGTGCCAGCAGCCCCGGGACAGATCCGTTTGTGACTGAAGCTTTCTTT
TRBV7-6,TRBJ2-7,-,-,CASSPEAGWTFYEQYF,TGTGCCAGCAGCCCGGAGGCAGGTTGGACGTTCTACGAGCAGTACTTC
TRBV6-5,TRBJ2-7,TRBD1,-,CASSFNRGLRGQYF,TGTGCCAGCAGTTTTAACAGGGGGCTAAGGGGGCAGTACTTC
TRBV14,TRBJ1-1,TRBD1,-,CASSPSRGLGNTEAFF,TGTGCCAGCAGCCCTAGCAGGGGGCTGGGGAACACTGAAGCTTTCTTT
TRBV5-1,TRBJ2-7,TRBD1,-,CASSQTLGTVRYEQYF,TGCGCCAGCAGCCAAACCTTGGGGACAGTTCGCTACGAGCAGTACTTC
TRBV19,TRBJ2-5,TRBD1,-,CASSSRTGRQTQYF,TGTGCCAGTAGTTCAAGGACAGGGCGGCAGACCCAGTACTTC
TRBV15,TRBJ1-5,-,-,CATSTGRTRQPQHF,TGTGCCACCAGCACAGGGAGGACGCGTCAGCCCCAGCATTTT
TRBV5-1,TRBJ2-3,TRBD1,-,CASSYDRGKDTQYF,TGCGCCAGCAGCTATGACAGGGGGAAAGATACGCAGTATTTT
TRBV29-1,TRBJ1-1,TRBD1,-,CSVRQGGGTEAFF,TGCAGCGTTCGACAGGGGGGTGGCACTGAAGCTTTCTTT
TRBV6-5,TRBJ2-2,-,-,CASSETANTGELFF,TGTGCCAGCAGTGAAACGGCGAACACCGGGGAGCTGTTTTTT
TRBV5-6,TRBJ2-1,-,few,CASSFVRAEQFF,TGTGCCAGCAGCTTCGTGCGTGCGGAGCAGTTCTTC
TRBV4-1,TRBJ2-7,TRBD1,-,CASSRGTGKAEQYF,TGCGCCAGCAGCCGCGGGACAGGGAAAGCCGAGCAGTACTTC
TRBV6-5,TRBJ1-1,-,-,CASSYSGGNTEAFF,TGTGCCAGCAGTTACTCGGGGGGGAACACTGAAGCTTTCTTT
TRBV4-1,TRBJ2-3,-,-,CASSQDAGHGTDTQYF,TGCGCCAGCAGCCAAGATGCGGGCCACGGCACAGATACGCAGTATTTT
TRBV2,TRBJ1-5,-,-,CASRAIHAQPQHF,TGTGCCAGCAGGGCAATCCATGCCCAGCCCCAGCATTTT
TRBV5-4,TRBJ1-5,-,-,CASSLVPGNQPQHF,TGTGCCAGCAGCTTAGTTCCAGGCAATCAGCCCCAGCATTTT
TRBV6-6,TRBJ2-3,-,-,CASSPNRGSDTQYF,TGTGCCAGCAGCCCCAATAGGGGAAGCGATACGCAGTATTTT
TRBV10-3,TRBJ2-7,TRBD1,-,CAISKDRGSYEQYF,TGTGCCATCAGTAAGGACAGGGGGTCTTACGAGCAGTACTTC
TRBV27,TRBJ2-2,-,-,CASSSSTGELFF,TGTGCCAGCAGTTCTTCCACCGGGGAGCTGTTTTTT
TRBV28,TRBJ2-7,TRBD2,-,CASSSGTSYEQYF,TGTGCCAGCAGCTCCGGGACTAGTTACGAGCAGTACTTC
TRBV19,TRBJ2-1,-,-,CASSPKLSYNEQFF,TGTGCCAGTAGTCCAAAGCTCTCCTACAATGAGCAGTTCTTC
TRBV13,TRBJ1-1,-,-,CASSVMGQGMANTEAFF,TGTGCCAGCAGCGTAATGGGCCAGGGAATGGCGAACACTGAAGCTTTCTTT
TRBV2,TRBJ1-2,-,-,CASSEKGGYGYTF,TGTGCCAGCAGTGAAAAGGGGGGGTATGGCTACACCTTC
TRBV13,TRBJ2-7,TRBD2,-,CASREAGVTYEQYF,TGTGCCAGCCGGGAAGCGGGAGTTACCTACGAGCAGTACTTC
TRBV7-9,TRBJ2-2,-,-,CASSLDINTGELFF,TGTGCCAGCAGCCTCGACATTAACACCGGGGAGCTGTTTTTT
TRBV27,TRBJ2-1,-,-,CASSLAGGNEQFF,TGTGCCAGCAGCCTAGCCGGGGGCAATGAGCAGTTCTTC
TRBV7-6,TRBJ2-1,TRBD2,-,CASSQMGLAGGEQFF,TGTGCCAGCAGCCAGATGGGACTAGCGGGAGGGGAGCAGTTCTTC
TRBV27,TRBJ2-1,-,-,CASTSYNEQFF,TGTGCCAGCACGTCCTACAATGAGCAGTTCTTC